The rows below give T cell receptor beta chains drawn from one sample of a study of T cells expressing NK-cell markers. TCRdb re-called the 5' RACE reads; one entry per CDR3 protein, DNA not given. This sample's clone table lists roughly 420,000 distinct CDR3 sequences. Sequences were obtained from blood T cells: a sorted CD56 or NKG2C T cell subset, CD4+ or CD8+ T cells, or bulk PBMC T cells (not recorded which). These receptor sequences come from a woman aged 18 to 69 in good health. Both conserved end residues are part of each CDR3.

v_call: TRBV27
j_call: TRBJ1-1
cdr3_aa: CASSRGGQVNTEAFF

v_call: TRBV3-1
j_call: TRBJ1-1
cdr3_aa: CASSQNGGNEAFF

v_call: TRBV5-1
j_call: TRBJ2-3
cdr3_aa: CASSFSTFTDTQYF

v_call: TRBV2
j_call: TRBJ2-2
cdr3_aa: CASSVEGGGGGELFF

v_call: TRBV11-2
j_call: TRBJ1-2
cdr3_aa: CASSLDARDVNYGYTF

v_call: TRBV27
j_call: TRBJ1-2
cdr3_aa: CATTTGGDGYTF

v_call: TRBV28
j_call: TRBJ2-5
cdr3_aa: CASSFPRGDRQTQYF

v_call: TRBV6-1
j_call: TRBJ2-1
cdr3_aa: CASTQRGDGEQFF

v_call: TRBV20-1
j_call: TRBJ2-1
cdr3_aa: CSATRDSNNEQFF

v_call: TRBV6-2/TRBV6-3
j_call: TRBJ2-1
cdr3_aa: CASSYSPSGLSGYNEQFF

v_call: TRBV18
j_call: TRBJ1-4
cdr3_aa: CASSPRTRQGPNEKLFF

v_call: TRBV5-1
j_call: TRBJ2-7
cdr3_aa: CASSLTPGATYEQYF

v_call: TRBV7-2
j_call: TRBJ1-1
cdr3_aa: CASSLDDREATEAFF

v_call: TRBV6-5
j_call: TRBJ1-5
cdr3_aa: CASSYDPGAQPQHF

v_call: TRBV5-1
j_call: TRBJ2-5
cdr3_aa: CASSAGQGGYLKETQYF

v_call: TRBV6-6
j_call: TRBJ1-2
cdr3_aa: CATTGGGNYGYTF

v_call: TRBV28
j_call: TRBJ2-7
cdr3_aa: CATQPNGALSYEQYF

v_call: TRBV3-1
j_call: TRBJ2-1
cdr3_aa: CASSPLGGAGWNEQFF

v_call: TRBV24-1
j_call: TRBJ2-5
cdr3_aa: CATSDPGRETQYF

v_call: TRBV7-2
j_call: TRBJ1-1
cdr3_aa: CASSFPEGGGTEAFF

v_call: TRBV5-4
j_call: TRBJ1-2
cdr3_aa: CASSSQVSDGYTF

v_call: TRBV5-6
j_call: TRBJ2-7
cdr3_aa: CASSEDRISYEQYF

v_call: TRBV20-1
j_call: TRBJ2-3
cdr3_aa: CSARSSGRTDTQYF

v_call: TRBV19
j_call: TRBJ2-5
cdr3_aa: CASTNYGTEQETQYF

v_call: TRBV12-3/TRBV12-4
j_call: TRBJ2-1
cdr3_aa: CASSPGLTVYNEQFF

v_call: TRBV15
j_call: TRBJ1-1
cdr3_aa: CATSSSRTGLSTEAFF

v_call: TRBV4-3
j_call: TRBJ1-1
cdr3_aa: CASSHPQGITEAFF

v_call: TRBV7-9
j_call: TRBJ2-3
cdr3_aa: CASSLVLAGGADTQYF

v_call: TRBV5-1
j_call: TRBJ2-1
cdr3_aa: CASSLGHRDISEQFF

v_call: TRBV20-1
j_call: TRBJ2-2
cdr3_aa: CSARKPGQPNTGELFF

v_call: TRBV20-1
j_call: TRBJ2-3
cdr3_aa: CSATQFRGRASGRKDTQYF

v_call: TRBV5-5
j_call: TRBJ1-5
cdr3_aa: CASTRDNIGQPQHF

v_call: TRBV20-1
j_call: TRBJ2-2
cdr3_aa: CSAIDRSDTGELFF

v_call: TRBV11-2
j_call: TRBJ2-3
cdr3_aa: CASSLSRQPDTQYF

v_call: TRBV12-3/TRBV12-4
j_call: TRBJ2-5
cdr3_aa: CASRSPSGVGETQYF

v_call: TRBV9
j_call: TRBJ2-4
cdr3_aa: CASSHSGGGGNIQYF

v_call: TRBV12-3/TRBV12-4
j_call: TRBJ1-6
cdr3_aa: CASSLWETGIGNSPLHF

v_call: TRBV6-1
j_call: TRBJ2-1
cdr3_aa: CASINAGGLAGDNEQFF

v_call: TRBV7-9
j_call: TRBJ1-4
cdr3_aa: CASSSDRTNEKLFF

v_call: TRBV4-3
j_call: TRBJ2-5
cdr3_aa: CASSSRTSGGLTQYF

v_call: TRBV7-2
j_call: TRBJ2-7
cdr3_aa: CASSLARQVSSYEQYF

v_call: TRBV4-2
j_call: TRBJ2-1
cdr3_aa: CASSRPEGAGGFNEQFF

v_call: TRBV29-1
j_call: TRBJ2-7
cdr3_aa: CSVAPGGSSPIYEQYF

v_call: TRBV4-1
j_call: TRBJ1-5
cdr3_aa: CASSLMAGAPGSPQHF

v_call: TRBV27
j_call: TRBJ2-3
cdr3_aa: CASRARGLSTDTQYF

v_call: TRBV20-1
j_call: TRBJ1-2
cdr3_aa: CSARTSGHGEGGYTF

v_call: TRBV28
j_call: TRBJ2-1
cdr3_aa: CASSSPSGRGMYNEQFF

v_call: TRBV7-2
j_call: TRBJ2-2
cdr3_aa: CASSLGRSNTGELFF

v_call: TRBV12-3/TRBV12-4
j_call: TRBJ1-5
cdr3_aa: CASGGLRQPQHF

v_call: TRBV18
j_call: TRBJ2-7
cdr3_aa: CASSPAGRARPYEQYF

v_call: TRBV14
j_call: TRBJ2-3
cdr3_aa: CASSTLAGLTDTQYF

v_call: TRBV28
j_call: TRBJ1-2
cdr3_aa: CASNSGPYGYTF

v_call: TRBV7-9
j_call: TRBJ2-7
cdr3_aa: CASMDDYAYYEQYF

v_call: TRBV20-1
j_call: TRBJ2-1
cdr3_aa: CSAPGVYNEQFF

v_call: TRBV27
j_call: TRBJ2-3
cdr3_aa: CASSPGQGSDTQYF

v_call: TRBV20-1
j_call: TRBJ2-1
cdr3_aa: CSAGGQGQTNEQFF

v_call: TRBV12-3/TRBV12-4
j_call: TRBJ1-2
cdr3_aa: CASSFGEGPLYGYTF

v_call: TRBV12-3/TRBV12-4
j_call: TRBJ2-7
cdr3_aa: CASSQGNWEQYF

v_call: TRBV15
j_call: TRBJ2-2
cdr3_aa: CATSRDRAGELFF

v_call: TRBV5-5
j_call: TRBJ1-5
cdr3_aa: CASSLVWDRASQPQHF